These 8 T cell receptor beta chains were all obtained from the same sample, sequenced in a study of chronic HIV infection and antiretroviral therapy. Each CDR3 protein is one row after TCRdb ran MiXCR on the 5' RACE reads. The data contain 39,000 or so distinct CDR3 sequences, about 8.1% of them singletons. Sequencing was performed on peripheral blood. The receptors were sampled from an adult who had HIV and had not received antiretroviral therapy, or was an uninfected healthy control (not recorded which).

This clonotype was seen only a few times. The genes are TRBV7-9 and TRBJ1-2; D is possibly TRBD1 (6 bases). The CDR3 length is 17 residues. CDR1 and CDR2 (germline): SEHNR, FQNEAQ (reference sequence). V lost 1 base and J lost 6, with 21 bases in between. The CDR3 DNA sequence: TGTGCCAGCAGCTTAGAGGCCCGGGACACACTCTCAGATGGCTACACCTTC. Protein product: CASSLEARDTLSDGYTF.

This clonotype has a count of ten or more. This rearrangement joins TRBV5-1 to TRBJ1-2; D not resolved. Germline CDR1 reads SGHRS; CDR2 reads YFSETQ. V was trimmed by 0 bases and J by 6 bases, leaving 9 bases between them. The CDR3 loop spans 13 amino acids. The chain's CDR3 is CASSLEGIDGYTF. In DNA, the CDR3 is TGCGCCAGCAGCTTGGAAGGGATAGATGGCTACACCTTC.

The sample holds many counts of this clonotype. This chain joins TRBV29-1 and TRBJ1-1; weak D call: TRBD1 (6 bases). Trimming stripped 5 bases from V and 4 bases from J, with 14 bases between. CDR1 and CDR2 from the germline V gene are SQVTM and ANQGSEA. The CDR3 totals 13 residues. The CDR3 DNA reads as TGCAGCGTTTCCACAGGGACAAGCACTGAAGCTTTCTTT. Protein: CSVSTGTSTEAFF. The whole variable domain, remainder taken from reference TRBV29-1 and TRBJ1-1, is SAVISQKPSRDICQRGTSLTIQCQVDSQVTMMFWYRQQPGQSLTLIATANQGSEATYESGFVIDKFPISRPNLTFSTLTVSNMSPEDSSIYLCSVSTGTSTEAFFGQGTRLTVV.

This rearrangement joins TRBV29-1 to TRBJ2-1, with TRBD1 matching over 12 bases. Germline CDR1 is SQVTM and CDR2 is ANQGSEA. The CDR3 is made up of 14 amino acids. V trimming: 6 bases; J trimming: 10 bases; junction bases outside the gene matches: 10. DNA for the CDR3: TGCAGCGTCCCGGGACAGGGGGCCTCGGGAGAGCAGTTCTTC. Protein: CSVPGQGASGEQFF.

This clonotype was counted at least ten times. J is TRBJ1-3 and V is TRBV7-9; 7 bases align to TRBD1. This CDR3 comprises 14 residues. The V and J ends lost 5 bases and 4 bases, in that order; junction bases with no gene match: 5. From germline, CDR1 is SEHNR and CDR2 FQNEAQ (reference sequence). CDR3 bases: TGTGCCAGCAGCGCTACAGGGGACGGAAACACCATATATTTT. Translated: CASSATGDGNTIYF.

This clonotype was seen more than once but under ten times. The genes are TRBV6-2 or TRBV6-3 and TRBJ2-2, with 7 positions matching TRBD1. CDR3 size: 15 residues. V was pared by 2 bases and J by 3 bases, with 3 bases of the junction left unmatched. In germline, CDR1 is MNHEY, CDR2 SVGEGT. The CDR3 sequence: CASSYKGAHTGELFF. CDR3 nucleotides: TGTGCCAGCAGTTACAAGGGGGCGCACACCGGGGAGCTGTTTTTT.

The sample holds many counts of this clonotype. The J gene is TRBJ1-1, the V gene TRBV7-6; D might be TRBD1 (6 bases). V lost 1 base, J lost 1 base, and 10 bases lay in between. There are 15 residues in the CDR3. Germline lookup yields CDR1 SGHVS and CDR2 FNYEAQ. The CDR3 coding sequence is TGTGCCAGCAGCTTAGGCGGGGGCCCGAACACTGAAGCTTTCTTT. It translates to CASSLGGGPNTEAFF.

This clonotype has at least ten counts. The genes are TRBV28 and TRBJ2-6; tentative D call: TRBD1 (5 bases). Germline V gene lookup returns CDR1 MDHEN and CDR2 SYDVKM. V lost 6 bases and J lost 2, with 8 bases in between. The CDR3 contains 14 residues. The CDR3 sequence: CASRPRAGANVLTF. CDR3 bases: TGTGCCAGCAGGCCCAGGGCTGGGGCCAACGTCCTGACTTTC.